The 21 T cell receptor beta chains listed next were all sequenced from one sample in a study of lung T cells in sarcoidosis with Löfgren's syndrome. TCRdb fed the reads into MiXCR, producing one record per CDR3 protein. The sample gives tens of thousands of distinct CDR3 sequences, roughly 20% of which show up once; 2% to 2.5% is in the top ten. The sample was CD4+ T cells from PBMCs. Every receptor here comes from a human donor with sarcoidosis (Löfgren's syndrome or another form), or a control subject (not recorded which).

The rearrangement joins TRBV2 to TRBJ1-5; 7 bases line up with TRBD1. The CDR3 totals 15 residues. After removal of 5 bases from V and 1 base from J, the junction contained 5 bases not matched to a gene. Germline loops: CDR1 SNHLY, CDR2 FYNNEI. The CDR3: CASSIQGISNQPQHF. The CDR3 region has the DNA TGTGCCAGCAGTATACAGGGGATCAGCAATCAGCCCCAGCATTTT.

Only a few counts were recorded for this clonotype. CDR3 nucleotides: TGTGCCAGCTCACGGGACGCGCTGGCTGAAGCTTTCTTT. Its protein product is CASSRDALAEAFF. The chain has TRBV18 and TRBJ1-1; tentatively, D is TRBD1 (5 bases). V was trimmed by 4 bases and J by 6 bases, leaving 12 bases between them. Germline assignment: CDR1 KGHSH and CDR2 LQKENI. The CDR3 extends over 13 amino acids.

The V and J genes are TRBV5-4 and TRBJ2-3; 9 bases fit TRBD2. Germline-derived CDR1 and CDR2 are SGHNT and YYREEE (reference sequence). V shed 0 bases, J shed 3 bases, and the junction held 5 bases outside the gene matches. This CDR3 region has 16 residues. CDR3 nucleotide sequence: TGTGCCAGCAGCTTGGCCTACAGCGGGAGGACAGATACGCAGTATTTT. Amino acids: CASSLAYSGRTDTQYF.

Turning to this clonotype: A much larger clone is a single base away; this may be a read error. In this CDR3 the conserved last residue, phenylalanine or tryptophan, is missing, so a read error is likely. The chain joins TRBV20-1 to TRBJ2-7; 11 nucleotides match TRBD1. J gave up 5 bases and V 5 bases, and 11 bases lay outside the gene matches. CDR1 is DFQATT, CDR2 SNEGSKA, per germline (reference sequence). This CDR3 spans 15 amino acids. The CDR3, as DNA: TGCAGTGCTCCTAACACGGGACAGGGGGACGACGAGCAGTACCTC. Protein sequence: CSAPNTGQGDDEQYL.

A few counts support this clonotype. The gene calls are TRBV29-1 and TRBJ2-1; 11 nucleotides agree with TRBD2. This CDR3 comprises 18 residues. CDR1 SQVTM and CDR2 ANQGSEA come from the germline V gene. V dropped 3 bases and J dropped 9; count of bases not matched to a gene: 19. The CDR3, as DNA: TGCAGCGTTGAGCCCGAACGGGGTAGCGGGAGGGCCTTTGGTGAGCAGTTCTTC. Its protein is CSVEPERGSGRAFGEQFF.

A note on this clonotype: It may be a read error: a sequence one base away is much more abundant. The rearrangement joins TRBV7-2 to TRBJ2-1, with 8 bases matching TRBD2. The V gene's germline CDR1 is SGHTA and CDR2 FQGNSA. This CDR3 spans 13 amino acids. The CDR3 DNA reads TGTGCCAGCGGCTTAGAGCGGGAGAGTCCCAAAGTCTTC. This codes for CASGLERESPKVF.

This clonotype was counted ten times or more. This sequence joins TRBV20-1 and TRBJ1-1; no clear D. The CDR3 loop spans 11 amino acids. Germline CDR1 DFQATT, CDR2 SNEGSKA (reference sequence). This CDR3 is CRAVANTEAFF. CDR3 bases: TGCAGGGCCGTTGCCAACACTGAAGCTTTCTTT.

As for this clonotype: This may stem from a read error, because a much larger clone lies one nucleotide away. The rearrangement links TRBV2 to TRBJ1-1; D gene unclear. Germline V gives CDR1 SNHLY, CDR2 FYNNEI. The CDR3 has 13 amino acids. The V end lost 7 bases, the J end lost 1 base, and 10 bases lay between the germline ends. The CDR3 region has the DNA TGTGCCAGCACCGCGTACAGGAACACTGAAGCTTTCTTT. This translates into CASTAYRNTEAFF.

This clonotype was recorded a few times. The chain links TRBV5-4 to TRBJ1-2; 7 bases align to TRBD1. There are 16 residues in the CDR3. The V gene end was trimmed by 3 bases and the J gene end by 1 base; junction bases not matched to a gene: 9. Germline-derived CDR1 and CDR2 are SGHNT and YYREEE (reference sequence). CDR3 bases: TGTGCCAGCAGCTACGCGGGACAGCGCAATAACTATGGCTACACCTTC. Residues: CASSYAGQRNNYGYTF.

This clonotype occurred many times. J is TRBJ2-7 and V is TRBV28, with 9 bases aligning to TRBD2. V lost 2 bases, J lost 1 base, and 0 bases stayed unmatched. Germline loops: CDR1 MDHEN, CDR2 SYDVKM. The CDR3 extends over 14 amino acids. The CDR3 loop reads CASSLAGGSYEQYV. CDR3 DNA: TGTGCCAGCAGTTTAGCGGGGGGGTCCTACGAGCAGTACGTC.

The gene calls are TRBV7-2 and TRBJ2-1; D remains ambiguous. The CDR3 is 14 residues long. Germline CDR1 reads SGHTA; CDR2 reads FQGNSA. Trimming left V 5 bases short and J 8 bases short, with 16 bases between. The CDR3 spells CASSRRAVGDEQFF. In DNA, the CDR3 is TGTGCCAGCAGCCGTAGAGCTGTGGGTGATGAGCAGTTCTTC.

Judged by abundance, this clonotype is medium-sized. The chain has TRBV20-1 and TRBJ2-3; D possibly corresponds to TRBD1 (5 bases). CDR1 is DFQATT, CDR2 SNEGSKA, per germline (reference sequence). CDR3 length: 15 residues. V was pared by 5 bases and J by 2 bases, with 17 bases between. Written as DNA, the CDR3 is TGCAGTGCTCTCTCCAGTAGGGGTGTCACAGATACGCAGTATTTT. This gives the protein CSALSSRGVTDTQYF.

On this clonotype: A single base separates this from a much larger clone, so it may be a read error. V usage is TRBV2 and J usage is TRBJ1-2, with 9 bases that match TRBD1. Germline V CDR1 and CDR2: SNHLY, FYNNEI. The CDR3 length is 14 residues. For the CDR3, the DNA is TGTGCCAGCAGCCGCGGACAGGGGCTCCATGGCTACGCCTTC. This gives the protein CASSRGQGLHGYAF.

The sample holds many counts of this clonotype. The V and J genes are TRBV12-3 or TRBV12-4 and TRBJ2-3; D unclear. This CDR3 spans 12 amino acids. V gave up 6 bases and J gave up 3 bases, with 7 bases separating them. In DNA, the CDR3 is TGTGCCAGCAGCCGCCAGACAGATACGCAGTATTTT. Its protein product is CASSRQTDTQYF.

Details on this clonotype: This clone may be a read error of a much larger clone one base away. The CDR3 reads CASSPGGGIQPQHF. CDR3 coding DNA: TGTGCCAGCAGTCCCGGGGGGGGCATTCAGCCCCAGCATTTT. The chain employs TRBV6-6 and TRBJ1-5; D possibly corresponds to TRBD1 (6 bases). Germline CDR1 reads MNHNY; CDR2 reads SVGAGI (reference sequence). The CDR3 runs to 14 residues. The V gene lost 5 bases and the J gene lost 6 bases, with 14 bases spanning the gap.

This clonotype was seen a few times. V is TRBV7-9 and J is TRBJ2-1; 14 bases are a match to TRBD2. Germline CDR1 reads SEHNR; CDR2 reads FQNEAQ (reference sequence). V was clipped by 1 base and J by 12 bases; unmatched bases: 8. The CDR3 totals 16 residues. The CDR3 DNA sequence: TGTGCCAGCAGCTTAGATAGACTAGCGGGGGGGCCCGGGCAGTTCTTC. Amino acid sequence: CASSLDRLAGGPGQFF.

This clonotype has a count of ten or more. The J gene is TRBJ1-2, the V gene TRBV28; D gene uncertain. The CDR3 loop spans 14 amino acids. Germline V gene data show CDR1 as MDHEN and CDR2 as SYDVKM. V was shortened by 5 bases and J by 4 bases, with 14 bases between the two germline ends. As DNA, the CDR3 is TGTGCCAGCAGTGTAGGCAGGAACGTCTATGGCTACACCTTC. It is translated as CASSVGRNVYGYTF.

On this clonotype itself: A much larger clonotype is one base distant, so this may be a read error. The J gene is TRBJ2-5, the V gene TRBV28, with D unclear. The CDR3 is made up of 13 amino acids. Germline V gene data show CDR1 as MDHEN and CDR2 as SYDVKM. Deletions cut 4 bases from V and 5 bases from J, with 11 bases between. This CDR3 reads CASSSRRFETQYF. The CDR3 DNA reads TGTGCCAGCAGTTCTAGGCGCTTCGAGACCCAGTACTTC. Supplemented by reference TRBV28 and TRBJ2-5, the full variable domain reads DVKVTQSSRYLVKRTGEKVFLECVQDMDHENMFWYRQDPGLGLRLIYFSYDVKMKEKGDIPEGYSVSREKKERFSLILESASTNQTSMYLCASSSRRFETQYFGPGTRLLVL.

This clonotype is medium-sized (0.01 to 0.1%) within its sample. V and J are TRBV27 and TRBJ1-1, with D possibly being TRBD1 (6 bases). Germline V gene lookup returns CDR1 MNHEY and CDR2 SMNVEV (reference sequence). Trimming removed 4 bases from V and 1 base from J, with 10 bases in between. CDR3 length: 14 amino acids. Here the CDR3 DNA reads TGTGCCAGCAGTTCTCCGGGACAGAACACTGAAGCTTTCTTT. It is translated as CASSSPGQNTEAFF.

The V gene is TRBV4-1, the J gene TRBJ2-3; D gene ambiguous. Trimming removed 2 bases at V and 1 base at J, with 13 bases between. The CDR3 consists of 16 residues. Germline lookup yields CDR1 MGHRA and CDR2 YSYEKL. The CDR3 sequence is CASSQKGPSRTDTQYF. CDR3 nucleotides: TGCGCCAGCAGCCAAAAGGGCCCCTCGCGCACAGATACGCAGTATTTT.

This clonotype occurred many times. This chain connects TRBV11-1 to TRBJ2-1; D is possibly TRBD2 (5 bases). The ends were cut back, 5 bases at V and 6 bases at J, with 20 bases in the middle. CDR3 length: 16 amino acids. Germline-derived CDR1 and CDR2 are SGHAT and FQDESV (reference sequence). The CDR3 spells CASSPRLNTQLNEQFF. The CDR3 region has the DNA TGTGCCAGCAGCCCCCGACTAAACACGCAACTCAATGAGCAGTTCTTC.